This T cell receptor (beta chain) was sequenced for a study of T cells expressing NK-cell markers. Across the whole study: Sorted CD3+CD56-NKG2C+, CD3+CD56+NKG2C- and CD3+CD56+NKG2C+ T cells were the source of the TCR beta repertoires. Among eight sequenced donors, seven carried HCMV seropositivity while one was seronegative.

The CDR3 runs to 15 residues. Germline assignment: CDR1 LGHDT and CDR2 YNNKEL (reference sequence). Scientists made TCR beta cDNA using 5'RACE template switching with UMIs. Using the 5' RACE reads, TCRdb records one entry per CDR3 protein without DNA. This listing includes more than 400,000 distinct CDR3 sequences. The TCR was taken from a woman aged 18-70 years in good health. The material sequenced was blood T cells: a sorted CD56 or NKG2C T cell subset, CD4+ or CD8+ T cells, or bulk PBMC T cells (not recorded which). This chain links TRBV3-1 with TRBJ1-4; TCRdb proposes TRBD1, but this gene call is untestable without DNA. CDR3 residues: CASSARTGYDEKLFF.